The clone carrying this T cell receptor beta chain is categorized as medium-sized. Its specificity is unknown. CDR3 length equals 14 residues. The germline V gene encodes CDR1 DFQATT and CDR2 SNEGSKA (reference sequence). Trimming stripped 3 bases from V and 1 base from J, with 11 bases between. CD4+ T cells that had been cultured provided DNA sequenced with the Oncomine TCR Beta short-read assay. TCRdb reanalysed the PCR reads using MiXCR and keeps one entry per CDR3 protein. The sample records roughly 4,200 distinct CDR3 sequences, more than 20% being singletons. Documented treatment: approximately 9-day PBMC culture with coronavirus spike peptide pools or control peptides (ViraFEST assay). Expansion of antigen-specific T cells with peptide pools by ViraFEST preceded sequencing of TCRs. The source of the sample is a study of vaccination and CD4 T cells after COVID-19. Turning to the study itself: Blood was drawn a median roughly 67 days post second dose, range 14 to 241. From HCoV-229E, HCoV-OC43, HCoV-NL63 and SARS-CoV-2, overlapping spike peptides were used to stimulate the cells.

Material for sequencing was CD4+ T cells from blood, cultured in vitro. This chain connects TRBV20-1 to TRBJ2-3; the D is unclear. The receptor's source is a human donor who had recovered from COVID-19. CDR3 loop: CSASAGMGTDTQYF. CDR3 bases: TGCAGTGCTAGTGCCGGTATGGGCACAGATACGCAGTATTTT.